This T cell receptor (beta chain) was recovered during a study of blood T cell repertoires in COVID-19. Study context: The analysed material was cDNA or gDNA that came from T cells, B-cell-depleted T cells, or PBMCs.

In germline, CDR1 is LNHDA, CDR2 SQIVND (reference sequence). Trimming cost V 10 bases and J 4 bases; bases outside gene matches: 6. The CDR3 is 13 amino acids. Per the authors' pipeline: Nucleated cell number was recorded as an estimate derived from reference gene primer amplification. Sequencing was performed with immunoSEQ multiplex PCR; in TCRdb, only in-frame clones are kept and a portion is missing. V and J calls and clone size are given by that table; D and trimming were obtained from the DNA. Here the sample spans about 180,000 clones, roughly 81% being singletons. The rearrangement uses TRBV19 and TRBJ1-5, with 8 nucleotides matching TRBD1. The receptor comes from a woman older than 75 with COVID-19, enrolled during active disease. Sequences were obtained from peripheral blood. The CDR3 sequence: CATKDRENQPQHF. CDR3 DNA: TGTGCCACCAAGGACAGGGAGAATCAGCCCCAGCATTTT.